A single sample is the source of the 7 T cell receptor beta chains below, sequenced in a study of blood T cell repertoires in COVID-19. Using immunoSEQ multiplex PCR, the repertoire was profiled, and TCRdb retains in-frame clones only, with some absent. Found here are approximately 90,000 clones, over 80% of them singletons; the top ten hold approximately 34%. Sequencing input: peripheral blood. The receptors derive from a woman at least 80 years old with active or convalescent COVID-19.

In nucleotides, the CDR3 is TGTGCCAGCAGTTTATCGACCGGGACTAGCGCCCCCTCCACCCGCACAGATACGCAGTATTTT. As protein: CASSLSTGTSAPSTRTDTQYF. The V call is TRBV27, the J call TRBJ2-3; the match to TRBD2 covers 10 bases. V shed 0 bases and J 1 base; nucleotides not matched to a gene: 16. This CDR3 is 21 amino acids long. Germline V gene sequence: CDR1 MNHEY, CDR2 SMNVEV (reference sequence).

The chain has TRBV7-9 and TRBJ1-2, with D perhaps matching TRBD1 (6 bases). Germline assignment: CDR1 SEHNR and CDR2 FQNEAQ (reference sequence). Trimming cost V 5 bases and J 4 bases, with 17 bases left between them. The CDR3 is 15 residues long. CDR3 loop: CASSLGGPDFYGYTF. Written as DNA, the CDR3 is TGTGCCAGCAGCCTTGGGGGCCCCGATTTCTATGGCTACACCTTC.

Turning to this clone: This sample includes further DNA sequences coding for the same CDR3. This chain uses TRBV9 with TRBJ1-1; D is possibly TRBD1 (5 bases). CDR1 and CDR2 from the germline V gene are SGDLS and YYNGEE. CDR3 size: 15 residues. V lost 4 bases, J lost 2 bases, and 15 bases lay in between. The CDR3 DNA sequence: TGTGCCAGCAGCCCCCGACAGCTAAGAAACACTGAAGCTTTCTTT. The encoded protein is CASSPRQLRNTEAFF.

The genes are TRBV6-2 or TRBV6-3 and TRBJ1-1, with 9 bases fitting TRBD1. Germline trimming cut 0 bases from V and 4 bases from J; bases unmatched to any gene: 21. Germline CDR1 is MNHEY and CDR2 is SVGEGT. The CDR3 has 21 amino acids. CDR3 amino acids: CASSYSIVGVDRGLGPTEAFF. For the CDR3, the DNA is TGTGCCAGCAGTTACTCGATCGTTGGAGTCGACAGGGGGTTGGGACCCACTGAAGCTTTCTTT.

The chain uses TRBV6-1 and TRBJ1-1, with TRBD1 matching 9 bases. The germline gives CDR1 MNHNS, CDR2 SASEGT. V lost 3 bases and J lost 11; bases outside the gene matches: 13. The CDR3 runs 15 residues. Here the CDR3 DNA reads TGTGCCAGCAGTGATGTTTCCGGGACAGGGCGGCGGGCTTTCTTT. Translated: CASSDVSGTGRRAFF.

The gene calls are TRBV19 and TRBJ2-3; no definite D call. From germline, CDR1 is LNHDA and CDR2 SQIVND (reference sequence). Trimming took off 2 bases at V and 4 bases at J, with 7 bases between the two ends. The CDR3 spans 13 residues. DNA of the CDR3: TGTGCCAGTAGTATATTAAATTCAGATACGCAGTATTTT. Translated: CASSILNSDTQYF.

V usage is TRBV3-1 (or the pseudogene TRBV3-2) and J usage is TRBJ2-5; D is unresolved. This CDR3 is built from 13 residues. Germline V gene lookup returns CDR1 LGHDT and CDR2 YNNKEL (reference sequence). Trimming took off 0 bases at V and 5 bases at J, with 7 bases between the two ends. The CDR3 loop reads CASSQEAGETQYF. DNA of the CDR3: TGTGCCAGCAGCCAAGAAGCCGGGGAGACCCAGTACTTC.